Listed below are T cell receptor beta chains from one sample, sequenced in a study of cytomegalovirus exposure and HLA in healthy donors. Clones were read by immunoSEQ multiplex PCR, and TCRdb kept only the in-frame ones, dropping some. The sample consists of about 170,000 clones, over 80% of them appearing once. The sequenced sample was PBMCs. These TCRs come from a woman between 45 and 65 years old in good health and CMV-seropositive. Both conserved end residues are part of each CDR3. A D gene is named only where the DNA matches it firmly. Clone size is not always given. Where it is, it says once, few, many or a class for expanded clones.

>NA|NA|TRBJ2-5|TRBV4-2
CASSQDLSLSGEQYF
TGTGCCAGCAGCCAAGATCTTTCCTTATCGGGGGAGCAGTACTTC
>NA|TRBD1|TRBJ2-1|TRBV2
CASFFRDRGLGEQFF
TGTGCCAGCTTCTTCCGGGACAGGGGCCTCGGGGAGCAGTTCTTC
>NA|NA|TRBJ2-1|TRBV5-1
CASSLPRRTYTDEQFF
TGCGCCAGCAGCTTGCCTAGGAGGACTTACACGGATGAGCAGTTCTTC
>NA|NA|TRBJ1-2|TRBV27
CASSPLRTANYGYTF
TGTGCCAGCAGTCCTCTAAGGACAGCTAACTATGGCTACACCTTC
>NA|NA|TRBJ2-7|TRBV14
CASSPGYEQYF
TGTGCCAGCAGCCCAGGCTACGAGCAGTACTTC
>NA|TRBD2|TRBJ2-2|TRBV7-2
CASSFSGGHTGELFF
TGTGCCAGCAGCTTTAGCGGGGGACACACCGGGGAGCTGTTTTTT
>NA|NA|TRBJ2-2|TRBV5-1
CASDNSFGELFF
TGCGCCAGCGATAACAGCTTCGGGGAGCTGTTTTTT
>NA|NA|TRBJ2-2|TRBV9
CASSVGTSPNTGELFF
TGTGCCAGCAGCGTAGGCACCAGTCCGAACACCGGGGAGCTGTTTTTT
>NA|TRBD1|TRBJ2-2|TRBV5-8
CASRTGVATGELFF
TGTGCCAGCCGGACAGGGGTTGCCACCGGGGAGCTGTTTTTT
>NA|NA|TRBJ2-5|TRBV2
CASSLSSRGETQYF
TGTGCCAGCAGCCTTTCCTCCAGGGGAGAGACCCAGTACTTC
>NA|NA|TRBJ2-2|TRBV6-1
CASRVPGGNTGELFF
TGTGCCAGCAGGGTTCCCGGGGGGAACACCGGGGAGCTGTTTTTT
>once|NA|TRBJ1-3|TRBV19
CASSPRTGNTIYF
TGTGCCAGTAGTCCCAGAACTGGAAACACCATATATTTT
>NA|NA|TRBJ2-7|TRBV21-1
CASSKMGGRPYEQYF
TGTGCCAGCAGCAAAATGGGAGGGAGGCCCTACGAGCAGTACTTC
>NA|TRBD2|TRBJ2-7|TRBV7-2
CASSPPLLAGGYEQYF
TGTGCCAGCAGCCCCCCCCTACTAGCGGGAGGGTACGAGCAGTACTTC
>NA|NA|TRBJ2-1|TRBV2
CASSVGRGNEQFF
TGTGCCAGCAGTGTTGGGCGGGGCAATGAGCAGTTCTTC
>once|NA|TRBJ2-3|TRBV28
CASSSTSTRLEQYF
TGTGCCAGCAGTTCAACTTCGACCCGACTTGAGCAGTATTTT
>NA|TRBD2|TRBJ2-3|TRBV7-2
CASSPGTSDTQYF
TGTGCCAGCAGCCCCGGGACTAGCGATACGCAGTATTTT
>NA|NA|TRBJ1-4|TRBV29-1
CSVAGASYEKLFF
TGCAGCGTTGCAGGGGCTAGCTATGAAAAACTGTTTTTT
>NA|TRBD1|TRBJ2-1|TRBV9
CASSGGQGSYNEQFF
TGTGCCAGCAGCGGGGGACAGGGATCCTACAATGAGCAGTTCTTC
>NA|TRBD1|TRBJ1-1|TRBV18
CASSPQGADTEAFF
TGTGCCAGCTCACCCCAGGGGGCCGACACTGAAGCTTTCTTT
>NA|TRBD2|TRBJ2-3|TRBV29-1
CSAPPGLAGVDTQYF
TGCAGCGCCCCTCCGGGACTAGCGGGGGTGGATACGCAGTATTTT